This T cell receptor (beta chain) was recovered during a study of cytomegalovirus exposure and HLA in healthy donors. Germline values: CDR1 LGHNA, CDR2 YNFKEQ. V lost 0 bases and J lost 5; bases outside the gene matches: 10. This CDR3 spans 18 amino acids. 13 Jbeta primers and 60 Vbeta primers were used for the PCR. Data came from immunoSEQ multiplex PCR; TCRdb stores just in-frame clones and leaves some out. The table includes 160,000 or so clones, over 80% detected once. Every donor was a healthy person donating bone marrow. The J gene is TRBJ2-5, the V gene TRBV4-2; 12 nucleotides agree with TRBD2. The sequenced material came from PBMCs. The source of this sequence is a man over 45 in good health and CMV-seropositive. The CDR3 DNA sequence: TGTGCCAGCAGCCAAGAACTAGCGGGGGGTCGGGTGAAGGAGACCCAGTACTTC. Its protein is CASSQELAGGRVKETQYF.